The 20 T cell receptor beta chains reported below all come from one sample, sequenced in a study of blood T cell repertoires in COVID-19. Sequenced by immunoSEQ multiplex PCR; TCRdb stores in-frame clones only, minus some. The sample carries roughly 260,000 clones, 86% recorded once. Sequenced: PBMCs or T cells enriched from blood (not recorded which). Receptor source: a woman aged 18-30 years who had recovered from COVID-19.

V gene TRBV7-8 combines with J gene TRBJ1-2; a weak D match, TRBD1 (5 bases). The germline gives CDR1 SGHVS, CDR2 FQNEAQ. The CDR3 spans 12 residues. V lost 1 base to trimming and J lost 6 bases, with 6 bases between them. The CDR3 spells CASSLGGDGYTF. The CDR3 region has the DNA TGTGCCAGCAGCTTAGGGGGCGATGGCTACACCTTC.

The chain uses TRBV6-5 and TRBJ1-2; D not certain. The V end lost 2 bases, the J end lost 4 bases, and 8 bases lay between the germline ends. This CDR3 has 13 amino acids. Germline loops: CDR1 MNHEY, CDR2 SVGAGI. The chain's CDR3 is CASSYRGGYGYTF. The CDR3 DNA reads TGTGCCAGCAGTTACCGAGGTGGCTATGGCTACACCTTC.

This clone was recorded once. The chain combines TRBV28 with TRBJ1-1; TRBD1 matches at 10 bases. The V segment lost 3 bases and the J segment 6 bases; nucleotides outside the gene matches: 1. Germline CDR1 MDHEN, CDR2 SYDVKM. The CDR3 consists of 13 residues. The CDR3: CASSLTGGSEAFF. Written as DNA, the CDR3 is TGTGCCAGCAGTTTGACAGGGGGCTCTGAAGCTTTCTTT.

The chain has TRBV20-1 and TRBJ2-5; 10 bases are a match to TRBD1. The germline gives CDR1 DFQATT, CDR2 SNEGSKA (reference sequence). The trim removed 6 bases at V and 5 bases at J, leaving 0 bases unmatched. This CDR3 has 11 amino acids. In DNA form, the CDR3 reads TGCAGTGCGACAGGGGGCGAGACCCAGTACTTC. It codes for CSATGGETQYF.

The V and J genes are TRBV28 and TRBJ2-1, with D possibly TRBD2 on 6 matching bases. V shed 6 bases and J shed 9 bases, with 24 bases lying between them. Germline V CDR1 and CDR2: MDHEN, SYDVKM. The CDR3 has 16 amino acids. The CDR3 here is CASSPWVGGLQVEQFF. CDR3 nucleotide sequence: TGTGCCAGCAGCCCATGGGTGGGAGGCCTTCAGGTTGAGCAGTTCTTC. The complete variable domain, with remaining parts taken from reference TRBV28 and TRBJ2-1, reads DVKVTQSSRYLVKRTGEKVFLECVQDMDHENMFWYRQDPGLGLRLIYFSYDVKMKEKGDIPEGYSVSREKKERFSLILESASTNQTSMYLCASSPWVGGLQVEQFFGPGTRLTVL.

In this sample, this clone turned up once. CDR3 sequence reads: CATQEGTLNTEAFF. The DNA for the CDR3 is TGCGCCACCCAAGAGGGGACACTTAACACTGAAGCTTTCTTT. The chain recombines TRBV5-1 with TRBJ1-1; D perhaps matches TRBD1 (6 bases). V dropped 9 bases and J dropped 2 bases, with 17 bases sitting between them. The CDR3 runs to 14 residues. Germline lookup yields CDR1 SGHRS and CDR2 YFSETQ.

The chain employs TRBV18 and TRBJ1-2; tentatively, D is TRBD1 (6 bases). Germline V gives CDR1 KGHSH, CDR2 LQKENI. Trimming took off 2 bases at V and 4 bases at J, with 11 bases between the two ends. The length of the CDR3 is 14 residues. CDR3 in amino acids: CASSPDFRGYGYTF. For the CDR3, the DNA is TGTGCCAGCTCACCAGACTTCAGGGGCTATGGCTACACCTTC.

The chain employs TRBV7-8 and TRBJ1-3; 8 bases agree with TRBD1. There are 16 residues in the CDR3. J lost 5 bases, V lost 2 bases, and 8 bases had no gene match. The germline V gene has CDR1 SGHVS and CDR2 FQNEAQ. Written as DNA, the CDR3 is TGTGCCAGCAGCTTAAGAAGGACAGGGATGAGAAACACCATATATTTT. This gives the protein CASSLRRTGMRNTIYF.

The chain has TRBV11-2 and TRBJ2-2; D not resolved. V lost 7 bases and J 5 bases, leaving 5 bases between the germline ends. This CDR3 has 11 amino acids. Looked up from germline, CDR1 is SGHAT and CDR2 is FQNNGV. The CDR3 here is CASTQTGELFF. The CDR3, as DNA: TGTGCCAGCACCCAAACCGGGGAGCTGTTTTTT.

J is TRBJ2-5 and V is TRBV2; D uncertain. Trimming removed 6 bases from V and 4 bases from J, with 18 bases in between. The CDR3 is 15 amino acids. The germline V gene encodes CDR1 SNHLY and CDR2 FYNNEI. Here the CDR3 DNA reads TGTGCCAGCAGGCCTTTGACTTCCCTGGGAGAGACCCAGTACTTC. The encoded protein is CASRPLTSLGETQYF.

This clone has a single count. The V and J genes are TRBV27 and TRBJ2-5; TRBD2 agrees at 9 bases. The germline V gene encodes CDR1 MNHEY and CDR2 SMNVEV (reference sequence). J gave up 5 bases and V 6 bases, and 7 bases lay outside the gene matches. The CDR3 consists of 14 residues. The CDR3 is CASSPGTSRETQYF. CDR3 sequence (DNA): TGTGCCAGCAGCCCCGGGACTAGCCGGGAGACCCAGTACTTC.

This clone was counted a single time. The chain employs TRBV11-2 and TRBJ2-7; D may be TRBD1 (6 bases). The CDR3 covers 18 residues. CDR1 is SGHAT and CDR2 is FQNNGV in the germline V gene. The V end was cut by 0 bases, the J end by 3 bases, with 21 bases between. The CDR3 sequence is CASSLEGTNRVGLYEQYF. The DNA for the CDR3 is TGTGCCAGCAGCTTAGAGGGAACTAACAGGGTAGGTCTCTACGAGCAGTACTTC.

CDR3 sequence reads: CASSDLPSGEYNEQFF. The CDR3 nucleotides are TGTGCCAGCAGTGACCTACCTAGCGGGGAATACAATGAGCAGTTCTTC. The gene calls are TRBV6-4 and TRBJ2-1, with 9 bases lining up with TRBD2. Unmatched junction bases numbered 6, after V lost 2 bases and J lost 4 bases. The V gene's germline CDR1 is MRHNA and CDR2 SNTAGT. CDR3 length: 16 residues.

The rearrangement joins TRBV30 to TRBJ2-5; 9 bases align to TRBD1. The germline CDR1 and CDR2 sequences are GTSNPN and SVGIG (reference sequence). The length of the CDR3 is 15 residues. The junction had 10 bases not matched to a gene; V was cut back by 4 bases and J by 4 bases. The CDR3 DNA reads as TGTGCCTGGACACTTCCCACAGGGGGCGGAGAGACCCAGTACTTC. Amino acid sequence: CAWTLPTGGGETQYF.

The rearrangement links TRBV7-2 to TRBJ2-3; 9 bases map to TRBD2. There are 16 residues in the CDR3. Germline trimming cut 1 base from V and 2 bases from J; bases unmatched to any gene: 4. Germline values: CDR1 SGHTA, CDR2 FQGNSA. CDR3 sequence (DNA): TGTGCCAGCAGCTTAGGTCCTAGCGGGATCACAGATACGCAGTATTTT. Translating gives CASSLGPSGITDTQYF.

This clone has just one count. V is TRBV15 and J is TRBJ2-2; 13 positions match TRBD2. Unmatched junction bases numbered 16, after V lost 0 bases and J lost 6 bases. Germline CDR1 and CDR2: LNHNV and YYDKDF (reference sequence). CDR3 length: 21 residues. The CDR3 DNA reads as TGTGCCACCAGCAGAGATCGACTAGCGGGGGGCAACACCCGGCGGCCCGGGGAGCTGTTTTTT. The encoded protein is CATSRDRLAGGNTRRPGELFF. The whole variable domain, filled in from reference TRBV15 and TRBJ2-2, reads DAMVIQNPRYQVTQFGKPVTLSCSQTLNHNVMYWYQQKSSQAPKLLFHYYDKDFNNEADTPDNFQSRRPNTSFCFLDIRSPGLGDTAMYLCATSRDRLAGGNTRRPGELFFGEGSRLTVL.

This chain connects TRBV12-3 or TRBV12-4 to TRBJ2-5; weak D call: TRBD1 (6 bases). The CDR3 loop spans 13 amino acids. Trimming shortened V by 8 bases and J by 0 bases, and 10 bases separated the two germline ends. The chain's CDR3 is CASSGQHQETQYF. CDR3 in DNA: TGTGCCAGCTCAGGACAGCACCAAGAGACCCAGTACTTC.

V gene TRBV19 combines with J gene TRBJ1-5, with D unclear. The ends were cut back, 7 bases at V and 4 bases at J, with 11 bases in the middle. The germline V gene has CDR1 LNHDA and CDR2 SQIVND (reference sequence). This CDR3 spans 13 amino acids. Written as DNA, the CDR3 is TGTGCCAGTAAATCGCCGGGGAATCAGCCCCAGCATTTT. Encoded protein: CASKSPGNQPQHF. The entire variable domain, with the rest obtained from reference TRBV19 and TRBJ1-5, is as follows: DGGITQSPKYLFRKEGQNVTLSCEQNLNHDAMYWYRQDPGQGLRLIYYSQIVNDFQKGDIAEGYSVSREKKESFPLTVTSAQKNPTAFYLCASKSPGNQPQHFGDGTRLSIL.

The chain joins TRBV29-1 to TRBJ2-5, with TRBD1 matching 8 bases. The CDR3 runs to 12 residues. J was trimmed by 7 bases and V by 7 bases; bases with no gene match: 8. Germline CDR1 reads SQVTM; CDR2 reads ANQGSEA. The CDR3: CSDRRGRGTQYF. CDR3 sequence (DNA): TGCAGCGACCGCAGGGGGCGGGGGACCCAGTACTTC.

The chain uses TRBV19 and TRBJ1-1, with D perhaps TRBD1 (5 bases). Trimming cost V 1 base and J 0 bases, with 9 bases left between them. Germline V gives CDR1 LNHDA, CDR2 SQIVND (reference sequence). CDR3 size: 15 residues. The chain's CDR3 is CASSIGGRVNTEAFF. Here the CDR3 DNA reads TGTGCCAGTAGTATAGGGGGCAGGGTGAACACTGAAGCTTTCTTT.